These 25 T cell receptor beta chains were sequenced from one sample in a study of CD8 T cells in Susac syndrome. Reverse transcription used about 0.45 to 1 ug RNA and random hexamers. TCRdb analysed the immunoSEQ multiplex PCR reads with MiXCR anew, one entry per CDR3 protein. The sample shows more than 70,000 distinct CDR3 sequences, 75% to 95% of them seen only once. The sequenced material came from CD8+ T cells from PBMCs. These receptors were obtained from a human donor with multiple sclerosis.

A single count supports this clonotype. This sequence joins TRBV7-8 and TRBJ2-5; D remains ambiguous. The germline gives CDR1 SGHVS, CDR2 FQNEAQ. This CDR3 comprises 16 residues. Between the trimmed V and J ends, which lost 0 bases and 5 bases, there was a span of 16 bases. For the CDR3, the DNA is TGTGCCAGCAGCTTAGCGAGCCGGGCCCTCGAGGAGACCCAGTACTTC. It is translated as CASSLASRALEETQYF.

The count of this clonotype is one. V and J are TRBV28 and TRBJ1-2, with 11 bases aligning to TRBD1. CDR3 length: 14 amino acids. Germline V gene data show CDR1 as MDHEN and CDR2 as SYDVKM. Trimming removed 1 base from V and 8 bases from J; junction bases left unmatched: 3. The CDR3 loop reads CASSLSGTGGGYTF. The CDR3 coding sequence is TGTGCCAGCAGTTTATCTGGGACAGGGGGAGGCTACACCTTC.

V is TRBV27 and J is TRBJ2-5; D ambiguous. This CDR3 contains 11 residues. V was trimmed by 6 bases and J by 4 bases, leaving 6 bases between them. CDR1 and CDR2 (germline): MNHEY, SMNVEV (reference sequence). The DNA for the CDR3 is TGTGCCAGCAGAATGGGAGAGACCCAGTACTTC. This codes for CASRMGETQYF.

The chain is built from TRBV6-1 and TRBJ1-5, with no clear D. The CDR3 extends over 15 amino acids. The germline V gene encodes CDR1 MNHNS and CDR2 SASEGT. V lost 7 bases and J lost 0, with 13 bases in between. The CDR3 bases are TGTGCCAGCATGAGGAGATTTAATAGCAATCAGCCCCAGCATTTT. Translating it yields CASMRRFNSNQPQHF.

CDR3 region: CASSQIAGSVKDTQYF. In nucleotides, the CDR3 is TGTGCCAGCAGTCAAATAGCGGGATCTGTTAAAGATACGCAGTATTTT. V and J are TRBV12-3 or TRBV12-4 and TRBJ2-3; 8 nucleotides match TRBD2. Trimming cost V 5 bases and J 5 bases; bases outside gene matches: 12. The CDR3 is 16 residues long.

This clonotype was detected only once. The rearrangement joins TRBV6-2 or TRBV6-3 to TRBJ2-5; maybe TRBD1 (5 bases). V lost 3 bases to trimming and J lost 1 base, with 9 bases between them. Germline CDR1 reads MNHEY; CDR2 reads SVGEGT. The CDR3 length is 14 residues. The CDR3 reads CASSYGATQETQYF. CDR3 sequence (DNA): TGTGCCAGCAGTTATGGGGCTACCCAAGAGACCCAGTACTTC.

This clonotype was counted a single time. V gene TRBV28 combines with J gene TRBJ1-1; 11 bases fit TRBD1. The J segment lost 5 bases and the V segment lost 5 bases, leaving 7 bases of the junction unmatched. Per the germline V gene, CDR1 is MDHEN and CDR2 is SYDVKM. This CDR3 has 15 residues. The CDR3 nucleotides read TGTGCCAGCAGTAGCCGGGACAGGGGGTTGACTGAAGCTTTCTTT. It translates to CASSSRDRGLTEAFF.

The chain joins TRBV7-8 to TRBJ2-3, with unresolved D. Trimming took off 6 bases at V and 5 bases at J, with 9 bases between the two ends. Germline-derived CDR1 and CDR2 are SGHVS and FQNEAQ. There are 12 residues in the CDR3. For the CDR3, the DNA is TGTGCCAGCAGGGGCGCCCGAGATACGCAGTATTTT. This encodes CASRGARDTQYF.

By its share, this clonotype is medium-sized. The V and J genes are TRBV7-9 and TRBJ1-4, with a possible D match to TRBD1 (6 bases). CDR3 length equals 12 residues. Per the germline V gene, CDR1 is SEHNR and CDR2 is FQNEAQ (reference sequence). The V end lost 4 bases, the J end lost 6 bases, and 6 bases lay between the germline ends. The CDR3 protein is CASSSGDEKLFF. Here the CDR3 DNA reads TGTGCCAGCAGCTCAGGGGATGAAAAACTGTTTTTT.

The chain uses TRBV4-1 and TRBJ2-7; possibly TRBD1 or TRBD2 for D (5 bases each). The CDR3 runs to 16 residues. V lost 4 bases and J 2 bases, leaving 18 bases between the germline ends. Per germline, CDR1 MGHRA and CDR2 YSYEKL. For the CDR3, the DNA is TGCGCCAGCAGCCGCAAACCGGGACCTAGGGCCTACGAGCAGTACTTC. This encodes CASSRKPGPRAYEQYF.

The chain has TRBV7-2 and TRBJ2-3, with 8 bases identical to TRBD1. The CDR3 runs to 17 residues. Trimming took 2 bases from V and 2 from J; bases not matched to a gene: 9. CDR1 and CDR2 from the germline V gene are SGHTA and FQGNSA. The CDR3 protein is CASSLSHRQGLTDTQYF. CDR3 in DNA: TGTGCCAGCAGCTTATCCCATAGACAGGGGCTCACAGATACGCAGTATTTT.

The chain carries TRBV20-1 and TRBJ1-2; maybe TRBD1 (5 bases). CDR3 length equals 16 residues. Germline V CDR1 and CDR2: DFQATT, SNEGSKA (reference sequence). V dropped 8 bases and J dropped 2 bases, with 24 bases sitting between them. The CDR3 nucleotides are TGCAGTACCCCGTCCGGACCAGAGGGGCTAAACTATGGCTACACCTTC. Its translation: CSTPSGPEGLNYGYTF.

V gene TRBV20-1 combines with J gene TRBJ2-1; TRBD2 is a possible D gene (5 bases). V was shortened by 7 bases and J by 6 bases, with 10 bases between the two germline ends. The CDR3 extends over 11 amino acids. The V gene's germline CDR1 is DFQATT and CDR2 SNEGSKA (reference sequence). The CDR3 here is CSVGEINEQFF. The DNA of the CDR3 is TGCAGTGTCGGGGAAATCAATGAGCAGTTCTTC.

The chain combines TRBV19 with TRBJ2-7, with a possible D match to TRBD2 (6 bases). Looked up from germline, CDR1 is LNHDA and CDR2 is SQIVND (reference sequence). V dropped 3 bases and J dropped 3 bases, with 18 bases sitting between them. The CDR3 length is 16 residues. The CDR3, as DNA: TGTGCCAGTAGTATCACGCGGGGACTTGGAAACTACGAGCAGTACTTC. Residues: CASSITRGLGNYEQYF.

This chain uses TRBV5-1 with TRBJ2-7, with 8 nucleotides matching TRBD1. Germline V gives CDR1 SGHRS, CDR2 YFSETQ. This CDR3 region has 12 residues. With V trimmed by 3 bases and J by 7 bases, 3 bases remained unmatched. Written as DNA, the CDR3 is TGCGCCAGCAGCTGGACAGGGTCGGAGCAGTACTTC. This sequence encodes CASSWTGSEQYF.

This clonotype was found a few times. This chain links TRBV19 with TRBJ1-2; 8 bases match TRBD1. V was clipped by 5 bases and J by 5 bases; unmatched bases: 4. The CDR3 totals 13 residues. Germline V CDR1 and CDR2: LNHDA, SQIVND (reference sequence). The chain's CDR3 is CASSPGTGYGYTF. DNA of the CDR3: TGTGCCAGTAGTCCCGGGACAGGTTATGGCTACACCTTC.

This sequence joins TRBV29-1 and TRBJ2-1; D is possibly TRBD2 (6 bases). Trimming took off 5 bases at V and 5 bases at J, with 16 bases between the two ends. The CDR3 runs 14 residues. Germline V gene sequence: CDR1 SQVTM, CDR2 ANQGSEA. CDR3 DNA: TGCAGCGTTAGACCCAGACTAGTTAACAATGAGCAGTTCTTC. Residues: CSVRPRLVNNEQFF.

The chain couples TRBV24-1 to TRBJ2-3; 10 bases match TRBD2. Germline trimming cut 3 bases from V and 0 bases from J; bases unmatched to any gene: 2. The germline CDR1 and CDR2 sequences are KGHDR and SFDVKD. This CDR3 is built from 16 residues. CDR3 in amino acids: CATSDTAGGSTDTQYF. Here the CDR3 DNA reads TGTGCCACCAGTGATACAGCGGGAGGGAGCACAGATACGCAGTATTTT.

In its sample, this clonotype was seen once. This chain uses TRBV28 with TRBJ1-5; D unresolved. Germline V gene sequence: CDR1 MDHEN, CDR2 SYDVKM. The CDR3 covers 15 residues. The V and J ends lost 2 bases and 0 bases respectively, with 8 bases between them. CDR3 nucleotides: TGTGCCAGCAGTTTAATACCGTATAGCAATCAGCCCCAGCATTTT. Translated, it gives CASSLIPYSNQPQHF.

This chain connects TRBV6-5 to TRBJ1-6; 7 nucleotides align to TRBD1. CDR1 and CDR2 from the germline V gene are MNHEY and SVGAGI. Unmatched junction bases numbered 7, after V lost 0 bases and J lost 14 bases. This CDR3 spans 14 amino acids. The CDR3 spells CASSYSSGGRALHF. CDR3 DNA sequence: TGTGCCAGCAGTTACTCCTCAGGGGGTAGGGCCCTCCACTTT.

This chain links TRBV4-3 with TRBJ2-7, with D perhaps TRBD2 (5 bases). This CDR3 has 11 residues. V dropped 0 bases and J dropped 11 bases, with 8 bases sitting between them. Germline CDR1 is LGHNA and CDR2 is YSLEER. The CDR3 DNA sequence: TGCGCCAGCAGCCAAGACGGGGAGAAGTACTTC. Its protein product is CASSQDGEKYF.

The CDR3 spells CASKGTGGFNEKLFF. CDR3 coding DNA: TGTGCCAGCAAAGGGACAGGGGGCTTTAATGAAAAACTGTTTTTT. The chain links TRBV28 to TRBJ1-4, with 12 bases aligning to TRBD1. CDR1 is MDHEN, CDR2 SYDVKM, per germline. The CDR3 has 15 amino acids. The V and J ends lost 7 bases and 4 bases, in that order; junction bases with no gene match: 4.

The chain is built from TRBV13 and TRBJ2-1; 15 positions agree with TRBD2. This CDR3 contains 18 residues. In germline, CDR1 is PRHDT, CDR2 FYEKMQ (reference sequence). J gave up 2 bases and V 2 bases, and 4 bases lay outside the gene matches. Here the CDR3 DNA reads TGTGCCAGCAGCTTATCGGGACTAGCGGGGGGCCCCTACAATGAGCAGTTCTTC. As protein: CASSLSGLAGGPYNEQFF. Using reference TRBV13 and TRBJ2-1 for the parts outside the CDR3, the full variable domain is AAGVIQSPRHLIKEKRETATLKCYPIPRHDTVYWYQQGPGQDPQFLISFYEKMQSDKGSIPDRFSAQQFSDYHSELNMSSLELGDSALYFCASSLSGLAGGPYNEQFFGPGTRLTVL.

The chain uses TRBV9 and TRBJ2-2; 9 nucleotides agree with TRBD1. Germline-derived CDR1 and CDR2 are SGDLS and YYNGEE. V dropped 3 bases and J dropped 5; count of bases not matched to a gene: 17. This CDR3 has 19 residues. CDR3: CASSGSRGVDRGETGELFF. The DNA for the CDR3 is TGTGCCAGCAGCGGTTCCCGGGGGGTGGACAGGGGTGAAACCGGGGAGCTGTTTTTT.

The chain combines TRBV6-2 or TRBV6-3 with TRBJ2-5; D gene unclear. This CDR3 region has 14 residues. Germline assignment: CDR1 MNHEY and CDR2 SVGEGT. V lost 2 bases to trimming and J lost 2 bases, with 9 bases between them. The CDR3 spells CASSYGPGQETQYF. DNA of the CDR3: TGTGCCAGCAGTTACGGACCGGGTCAAGAGACCCAGTACTTC.